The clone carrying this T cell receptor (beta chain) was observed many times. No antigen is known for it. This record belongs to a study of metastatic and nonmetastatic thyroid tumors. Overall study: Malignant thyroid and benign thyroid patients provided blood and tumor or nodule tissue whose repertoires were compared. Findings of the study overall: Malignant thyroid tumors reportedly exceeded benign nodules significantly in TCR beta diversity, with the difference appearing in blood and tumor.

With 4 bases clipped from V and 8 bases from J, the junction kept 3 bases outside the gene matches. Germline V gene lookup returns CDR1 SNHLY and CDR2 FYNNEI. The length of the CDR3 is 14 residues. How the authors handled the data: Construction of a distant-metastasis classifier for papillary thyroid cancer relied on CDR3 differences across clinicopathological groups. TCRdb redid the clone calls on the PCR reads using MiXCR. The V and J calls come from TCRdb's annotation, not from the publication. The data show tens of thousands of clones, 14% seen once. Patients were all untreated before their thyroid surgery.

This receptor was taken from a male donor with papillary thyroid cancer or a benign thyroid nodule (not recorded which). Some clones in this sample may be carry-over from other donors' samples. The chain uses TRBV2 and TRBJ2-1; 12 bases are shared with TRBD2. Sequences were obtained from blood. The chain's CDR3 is CASSGLAGVYEQFF. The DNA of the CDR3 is TGTGCCAGCAGTGGACTAGCGGGAGTGTATGAGCAGTTCTTC.